This passage covers 13 T cell receptor beta chains from one sample sequenced in a study of blood T cell repertoires in COVID-19. The repertoire was sequenced with immunoSEQ multiplex PCR; TCRdb's copy has only in-frame clones and lacks some. The data contain approximately 50,000 clones, 75% to 95% of them singletons. The sequencing input was peripheral blood. Source of these receptors: a man aged 50 to 60 with active COVID-19.

In its sample, this clone was seen a few times. The rearrangement uses TRBV2 and TRBJ2-7, with 7 bases that match TRBD2. Per germline, CDR1 SNHLY and CDR2 FYNNEI. V dropped 11 bases and J dropped 6; count of bases not matched to a gene: 10. CDR3 length equals 12 residues. In nucleotides, the CDR3 is TGTGCCGGGGGGGACCCGCAGGGCGAGCAGTACTTC. Translating it yields CAGGDPQGEQYF.

The chain uses TRBV2 and TRBJ1-6; D is ambiguous. The CDR3 spans 16 residues. V was trimmed by 5 bases and J by 10 bases, leaving 21 bases between them. CDR1 and CDR2 from the germline V gene are SNHLY and FYNNEI. In DNA, the CDR3 is TGTGCCAGCAGTACTAGGCAGGTGGAGGGTGGATCACCCCTCCACTTT. It is translated as CASSTRQVEGGSPLHF.

This CDR3 reads CASRRRSGTGNTIYF. As DNA, the CDR3 is TGTGCCAGCAGGAGACGGTCGGGAACTGGAAACACCATATATTTT. The chain has TRBV7-9 and TRBJ1-3; D uncertain. Germline V gene sequence: CDR1 SEHNR, CDR2 FQNEAQ (reference sequence). The CDR3 is 15 residues long. Trimming cost V 6 bases and J 2 bases, with 14 bases left between them.

This chain connects TRBV4-2 to TRBJ1-4; D gene ambiguous. Trimming took 4 bases from V and 0 from J, leaving 21 bases between them. Per germline, CDR1 LGHNA and CDR2 YNFKEQ. The CDR3 is 19 amino acids. In nucleotides, the CDR3 is TGTGCCAGCAGCCTAAAGCTCCGGGTCTCAAGCGCAACTAATGAAAAACTGTTTTTT. Protein product: CASSLKLRVSSATNEKLFF.

The chain combines TRBV14 with TRBJ1-2, with D maybe TRBD1 (5 bases). In germline, CDR1 is SGHDN, CDR2 FVKESK. CDR3 length: 15 amino acids. Trimming removed 1 base at V and 6 bases at J, with 15 bases between. The CDR3 DNA is TGTGCCAGCAGCCAAGTAGTACCGGGCAGGGATGGCTACACCTTC. Residues: CASSQVVPGRDGYTF. The full variable domain, in which reference TRBV14 and TRBJ1-2 provide the parts outside the CDR3, is EAGVTQFPSHSVIEKGQTVTLRCDPISGHDNLYWYRRVMGKEIKFLLHFVKESKQDESGMPNNRFLAERTGGTYSTLKVQPAELEDSGVYFCASSQVVPGRDGYTFGSGTRLTVV.

The gene calls are TRBV7-8 and TRBJ2-7, with 13 bases aligning to TRBD2. The V gene's germline CDR1 is SGHVS and CDR2 FQNEAQ. The CDR3 contains 14 residues. V lost 5 bases and J lost 6; bases outside the gene matches: 4. CDR3 bases: TGTGCCAGCAGCGAGACTAGCGGGAGGCTCGAGCAGTACTTC. Translated, it gives CASSETSGRLEQYF.

V usage is TRBV10-3 and J usage is TRBJ1-2; D is possibly TRBD1 (6 bases). This CDR3 comprises 21 residues. The V end was cut by 2 bases, the J end by 3 bases, with 31 bases between. The germline CDR1 and CDR2 sequences are ENHRY and SYGVKD. The CDR3 nucleotides read TGTGCCATCAGTGAGAAACCCACCGACAGGCTAAGGGAAGAGGGTTACTATGGCTACACCTTC. Protein product: CAISEKPTDRLREEGYYGYTF.

This sequence joins TRBV6-2 or TRBV6-3 and TRBJ2-7, with a tentative D call TRBD1 (5 bases). V lost 4 bases to trimming and J lost 3 bases, with 13 bases between them. Germline V gene sequence: CDR1 MNHEY, CDR2 SVGEGT. The CDR3 consists of 14 residues. CDR3 sequence reads: CASSWGTGHYEQYF. The CDR3 nucleotides read TGTGCCAGCAGTTGGGGCACAGGACACTACGAGCAGTACTTC.

This chain links TRBV4-1 with TRBJ2-7; 12 nucleotides match TRBD2. In germline, CDR1 is MGHRA, CDR2 YSYEKL. CDR3 size: 17 residues. The V gene end was trimmed by 1 base and the J gene end by 3 bases; junction bases not matched to a gene: 7. The chain's CDR3 is CASSQGVQTSGSYEQYF. The CDR3 DNA reads TGCGCCAGCAGCCAAGGGGTACAGACTAGCGGGAGCTACGAGCAGTACTTC.

For the CDR3, the DNA is TGTGCCATCAGTGGGGAGACAGGGGGAGGAAACACCATATATTTT. Its translation is CAISGETGGGNTIYF. The chain carries TRBV10-3 and TRBJ1-3, with 9 bases matching TRBD1. The CDR3 has 15 amino acids. Germline assignment: CDR1 ENHRY and CDR2 SYGVKD. Trimming cost V 4 bases and J 4 bases; bases outside gene matches: 5.

J is TRBJ2-7 and V is TRBV11-2; D is perhaps TRBD2 (7 bases). There are 16 residues in the CDR3. Germline assignment: CDR1 SGHAT and CDR2 FQNNGV. V gave up 6 bases and J gave up 2 bases, with 20 bases separating them. The DNA of the CDR3 is TGTGCCAGCAGTCCAATTAGGCGGGGGCCTCCCTACGAGCAGTACTTC. Translating gives CASSPIRRGPPYEQYF.

The rearrangement links TRBV7-6 to TRBJ2-4; 12 nucleotides align to TRBD2. J was trimmed by 0 bases and V by 5 bases; bases with no gene match: 8. The CDR3 runs to 18 residues. Looked up from germline, CDR1 is SGHVS and CDR2 is FNYEAQ. The DNA of the CDR3 is TGTGCCAGCAGCCCTACTAGCGGGAGGATACTAGCCAAAAACATTCAGTACTTC. Translated, it gives CASSPTSGRILAKNIQYF. The variable domain in full, with the rest retrieved from reference TRBV7-6 and TRBJ2-4, is GAGVSQSPRYKVTKRGQDVALRCDPISGHVSLYWYRQALGQGPEFLTYFNYEAQQDKSGLPNDRFSAERPEGSISTLTIQRTEQRDSAMYRCASSPTSGRILAKNIQYFGAGTRLSVL.

The chain joins TRBV7-9 to TRBJ2-7; D is perhaps TRBD1 (7 bases). Germline V lookup: CDR1 SEHNR, CDR2 FQNEAQ (reference sequence). The germline V and J ends were trimmed by 4 bases and 7 bases, with 20 bases remaining between them. CDR3 length equals 15 residues. CDR3 in DNA: TGTGCCAGCAGCTCCTCCCAGGGCAGGGGGAGGGAGCAGTACTTC. Amino acids: CASSSSQGRGREQYF.